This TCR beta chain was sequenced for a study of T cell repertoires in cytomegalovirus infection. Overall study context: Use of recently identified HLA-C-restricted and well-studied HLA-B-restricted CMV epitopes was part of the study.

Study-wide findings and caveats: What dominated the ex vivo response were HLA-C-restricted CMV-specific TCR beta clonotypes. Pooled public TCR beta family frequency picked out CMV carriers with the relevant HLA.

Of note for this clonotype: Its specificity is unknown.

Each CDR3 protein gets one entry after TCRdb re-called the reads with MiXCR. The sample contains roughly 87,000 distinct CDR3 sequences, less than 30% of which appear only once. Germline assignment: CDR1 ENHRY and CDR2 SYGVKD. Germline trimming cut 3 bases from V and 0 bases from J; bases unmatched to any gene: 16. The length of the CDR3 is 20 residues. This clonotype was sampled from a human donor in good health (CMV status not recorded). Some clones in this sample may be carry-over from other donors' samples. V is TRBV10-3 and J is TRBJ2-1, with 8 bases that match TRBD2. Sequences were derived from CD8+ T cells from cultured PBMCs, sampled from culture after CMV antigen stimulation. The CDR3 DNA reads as TGTGCCATCAGTGAAGCGGGCGGGGGGCCTTCGACAAGCTCCTACAATGAGCAGTTCTTC. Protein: CAISEAGGGPSTSSYNEQFF.